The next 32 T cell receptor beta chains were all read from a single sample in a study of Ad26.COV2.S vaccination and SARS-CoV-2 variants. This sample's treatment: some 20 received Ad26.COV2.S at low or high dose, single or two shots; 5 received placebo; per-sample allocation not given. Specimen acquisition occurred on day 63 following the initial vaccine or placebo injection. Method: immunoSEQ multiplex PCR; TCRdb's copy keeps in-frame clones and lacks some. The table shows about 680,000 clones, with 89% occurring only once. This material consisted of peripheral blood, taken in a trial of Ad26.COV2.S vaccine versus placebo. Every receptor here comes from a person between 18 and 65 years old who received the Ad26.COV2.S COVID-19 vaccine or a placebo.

CDR3 DNA sequence: TGTGCCAGCAGCCAAGATCCCACTAGCGGTCCCTACAATGAGCAGTTCTTC. This codes for CASSQDPTSGPYNEQFF. The rearrangement links TRBV3-1 (or the pseudogene TRBV3-2) to TRBJ2-1; 8 bases are shared with TRBD2. CDR1 LGHDT and CDR2 YNNKEL come from the germline V gene (reference sequence). The CDR3 runs to 17 residues. Unmatched junction bases numbered 6, after V lost 0 bases and J lost 2 bases.

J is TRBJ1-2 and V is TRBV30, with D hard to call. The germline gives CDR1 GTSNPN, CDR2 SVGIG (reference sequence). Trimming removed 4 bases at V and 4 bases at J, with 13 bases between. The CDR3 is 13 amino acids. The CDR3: CAWTPDLFYGYTF. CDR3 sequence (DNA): TGTGCCTGGACCCCGGACCTTTTCTATGGCTACACCTTC.

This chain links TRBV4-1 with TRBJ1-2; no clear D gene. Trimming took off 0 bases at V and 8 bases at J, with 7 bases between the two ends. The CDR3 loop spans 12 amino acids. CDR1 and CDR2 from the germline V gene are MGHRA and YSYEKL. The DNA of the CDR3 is TGCGCCAGCAGCCAAGATCGTTGGGGCTACACCTTC. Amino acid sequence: CASSQDRWGYTF.

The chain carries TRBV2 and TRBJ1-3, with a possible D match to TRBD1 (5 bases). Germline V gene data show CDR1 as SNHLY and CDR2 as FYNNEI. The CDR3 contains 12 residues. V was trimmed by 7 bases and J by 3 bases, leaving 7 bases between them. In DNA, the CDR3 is TGTGCCAGCACGGGGCTTGGAAACACCATATATTTT. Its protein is CASTGLGNTIYF.

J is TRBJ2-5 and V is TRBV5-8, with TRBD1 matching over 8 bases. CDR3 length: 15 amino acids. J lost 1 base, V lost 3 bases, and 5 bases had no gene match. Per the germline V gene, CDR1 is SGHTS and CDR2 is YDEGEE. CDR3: CASSSGQGPQETQYF. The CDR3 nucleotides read TGTGCCAGCAGCTCCGGACAGGGACCCCAAGAGACCCAGTACTTC.

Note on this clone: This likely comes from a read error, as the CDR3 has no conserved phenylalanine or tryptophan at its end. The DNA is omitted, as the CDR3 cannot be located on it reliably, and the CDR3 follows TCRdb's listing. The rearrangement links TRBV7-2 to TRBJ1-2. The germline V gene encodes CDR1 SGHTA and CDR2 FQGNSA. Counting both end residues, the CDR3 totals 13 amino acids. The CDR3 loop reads CASSLVPPPRGTS.

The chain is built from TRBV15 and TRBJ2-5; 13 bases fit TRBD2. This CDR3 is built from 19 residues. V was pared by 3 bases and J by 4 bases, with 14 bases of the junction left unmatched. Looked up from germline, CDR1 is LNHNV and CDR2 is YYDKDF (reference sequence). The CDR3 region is CATSRRGRTSGRIRETQYF. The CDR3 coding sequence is TGTGCCACCAGCAGGAGAGGCAGGACTAGCGGGAGAATCCGAGAGACCCAGTACTTC.

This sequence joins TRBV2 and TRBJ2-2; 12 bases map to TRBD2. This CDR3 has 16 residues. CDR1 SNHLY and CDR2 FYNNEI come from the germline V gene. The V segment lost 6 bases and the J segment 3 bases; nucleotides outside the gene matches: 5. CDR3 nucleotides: TGTGCCAGCAGCTGGACTAGCGGGATTGACACCGGGGAGCTGTTTTTT. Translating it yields CASSWTSGIDTGELFF.

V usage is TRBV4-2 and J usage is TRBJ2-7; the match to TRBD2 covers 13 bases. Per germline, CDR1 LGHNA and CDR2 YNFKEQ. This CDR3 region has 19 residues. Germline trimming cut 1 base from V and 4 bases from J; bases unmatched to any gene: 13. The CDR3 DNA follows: TGTGCCAGCAGCCAAGGGCCCGGGACTAGCGGGATTCGAATATACGAGCAGTACTTC. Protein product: CASSQGPGTSGIRIYEQYF.

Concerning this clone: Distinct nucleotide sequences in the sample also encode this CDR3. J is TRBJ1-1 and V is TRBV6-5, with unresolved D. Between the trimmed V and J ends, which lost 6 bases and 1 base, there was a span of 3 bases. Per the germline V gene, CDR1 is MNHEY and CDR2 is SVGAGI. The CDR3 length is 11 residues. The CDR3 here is CASRENTEAFF. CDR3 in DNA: TGTGCCAGCAGGGAGAACACTGAAGCTTTCTTT.

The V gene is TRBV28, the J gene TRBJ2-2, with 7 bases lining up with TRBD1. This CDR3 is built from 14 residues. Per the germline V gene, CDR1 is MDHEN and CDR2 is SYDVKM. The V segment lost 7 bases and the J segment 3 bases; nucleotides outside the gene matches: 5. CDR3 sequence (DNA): TGTGCCAGCACCCCGGGACAGCACACCGGGGAGCTGTTTTTT. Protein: CASTPGQHTGELFF.

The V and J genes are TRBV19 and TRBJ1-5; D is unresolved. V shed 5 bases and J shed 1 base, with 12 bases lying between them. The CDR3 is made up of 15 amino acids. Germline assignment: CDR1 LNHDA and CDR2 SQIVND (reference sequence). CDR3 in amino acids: CASSPSLGSNQPQHF. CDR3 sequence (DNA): TGTGCCAGTAGTCCCAGCTTGGGCAGCAATCAGCCCCAGCATTTT.

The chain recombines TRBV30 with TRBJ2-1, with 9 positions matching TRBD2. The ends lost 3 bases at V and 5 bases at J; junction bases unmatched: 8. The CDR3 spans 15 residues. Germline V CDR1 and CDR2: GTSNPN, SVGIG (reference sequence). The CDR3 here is CAWRVAGDIHNEQFF. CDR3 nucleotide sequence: TGTGCCTGGAGAGTAGCGGGAGATATCCACAATGAGCAGTTCTTC.

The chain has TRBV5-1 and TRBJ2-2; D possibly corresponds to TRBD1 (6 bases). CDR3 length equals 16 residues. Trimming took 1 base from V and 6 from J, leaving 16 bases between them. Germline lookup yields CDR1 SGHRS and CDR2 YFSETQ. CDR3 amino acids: CASSLTAGDGSGELFF. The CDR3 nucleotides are TGCGCCAGCAGCTTGACGGCAGGGGATGGGTCCGGGGAGCTGTTTTTT.

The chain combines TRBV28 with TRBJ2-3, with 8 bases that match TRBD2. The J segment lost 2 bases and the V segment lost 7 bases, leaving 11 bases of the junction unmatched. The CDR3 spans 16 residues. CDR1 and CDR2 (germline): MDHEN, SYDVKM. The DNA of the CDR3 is TGTGCCAGCACTCCCATTAGCGGGACGTCCACAGATACGCAGTATTTT. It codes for CASTPISGTSTDTQYF.

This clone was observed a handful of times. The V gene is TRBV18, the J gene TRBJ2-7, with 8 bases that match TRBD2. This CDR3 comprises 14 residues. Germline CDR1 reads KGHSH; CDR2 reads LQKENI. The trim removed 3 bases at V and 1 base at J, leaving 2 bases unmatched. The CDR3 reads CASSPGGRSYEQYF. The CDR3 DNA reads TGTGCCAGCTCACCGGGCGGGAGGTCCTACGAGCAGTACTTC.

This CDR3 reads CASRKRDSGYEQYF. CDR3 coding DNA: TGTGCCAGCAGAAAACGGGACTCTGGCTACGAGCAGTACTTC. The rearrangement uses TRBV6-5 and TRBJ2-7; D is possibly TRBD2 (6 bases). V lost 6 bases, J lost 3 bases, and 15 bases lay in between. The germline V gene encodes CDR1 MNHEY and CDR2 SVGAGI. CDR3 size: 14 residues.

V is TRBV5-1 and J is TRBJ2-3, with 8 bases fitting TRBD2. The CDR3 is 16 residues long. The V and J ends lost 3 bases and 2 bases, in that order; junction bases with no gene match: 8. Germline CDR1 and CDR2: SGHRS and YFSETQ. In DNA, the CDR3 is TGCGCCAGCAGCTCAGGACTAGCCACACTCACAGATACGCAGTATTTT. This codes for CASSSGLATLTDTQYF.

CDR3 nucleotide sequence: TGTGCCAGCAGCTTAGGCGGGACTAGCGGGAGTTATGAGCAGTTCTTC. Protein sequence: CASSLGGTSGSYEQFF. The genes are TRBV7-8 and TRBJ2-1; 14 bases are shared with TRBD2. This CDR3 is 16 amino acids long. The germline V gene encodes CDR1 SGHVS and CDR2 FQNEAQ. The trim removed 1 base at V and 8 bases at J, leaving 4 bases unmatched.

CDR3 amino acids: CASSYSRAWETQYF. Here the CDR3 DNA reads TGTGCCAGCAGTTACTCGAGAGCCTGGGAGACCCAGTACTTC. The chain recombines TRBV6-5 with TRBJ2-5; the D is unclear. V lost 0 bases, J lost 5 bases, and 10 bases lay in between. The germline CDR1 and CDR2 sequences are MNHEY and SVGAGI. CDR3 length: 14 residues.

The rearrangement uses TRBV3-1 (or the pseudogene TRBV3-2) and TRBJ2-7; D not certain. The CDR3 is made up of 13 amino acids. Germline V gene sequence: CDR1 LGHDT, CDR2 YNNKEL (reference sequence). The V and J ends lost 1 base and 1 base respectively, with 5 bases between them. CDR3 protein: CASSQGWSYEQYF. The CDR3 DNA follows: TGTGCCAGCAGCCAAGGGTGGTCCTACGAGCAGTACTTC.

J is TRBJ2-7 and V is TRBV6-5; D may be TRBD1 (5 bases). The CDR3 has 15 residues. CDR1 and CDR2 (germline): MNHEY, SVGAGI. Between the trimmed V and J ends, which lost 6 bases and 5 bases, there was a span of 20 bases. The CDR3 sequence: CASRPFWQGGDEQYF. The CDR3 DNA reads TGTGCCAGCAGACCCTTTTGGCAGGGCGGCGACGAGCAGTACTTC.

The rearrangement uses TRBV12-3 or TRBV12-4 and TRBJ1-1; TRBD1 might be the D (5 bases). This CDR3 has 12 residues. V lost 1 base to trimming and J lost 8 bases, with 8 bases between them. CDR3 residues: CASSLVGGEAFF. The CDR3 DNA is TGTGCCAGCAGTTTAGTTGGGGGAGAAGCTTTCTTT.

In DNA, the CDR3 is TGTGCCAGCAGCTACGACAGGACGTCCGATCAGCCCCAGCATTTT. Amino acid sequence: CASSYDRTSDQPQHF. The rearrangement uses TRBV7-7 and TRBJ1-5, with TRBD1 as a possible D gene (6 bases). This CDR3 comprises 15 residues. Trimming cost V 4 bases and J 5 bases, with 15 bases left between them. The germline V gene has CDR1 SSHAT and CDR2 FNYEAQ (reference sequence).

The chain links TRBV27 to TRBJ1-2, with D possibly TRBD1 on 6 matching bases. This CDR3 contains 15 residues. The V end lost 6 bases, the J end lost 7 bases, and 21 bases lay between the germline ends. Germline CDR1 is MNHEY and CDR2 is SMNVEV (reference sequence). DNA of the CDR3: TGTGCCAGCAGCCGCCGGGGGGGGGCTTTCGTTGGCTACACCTTC. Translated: CASSRRGGAFVGYTF.

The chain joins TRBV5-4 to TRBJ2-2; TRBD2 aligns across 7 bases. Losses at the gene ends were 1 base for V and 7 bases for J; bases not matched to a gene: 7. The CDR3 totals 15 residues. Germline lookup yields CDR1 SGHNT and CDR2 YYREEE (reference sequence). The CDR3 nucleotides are TGTGCCAGCAGCTTGTTTGGGGGGGTAGTCGGGGAGCTGTTTTTT. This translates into CASSLFGGVVGELFF.

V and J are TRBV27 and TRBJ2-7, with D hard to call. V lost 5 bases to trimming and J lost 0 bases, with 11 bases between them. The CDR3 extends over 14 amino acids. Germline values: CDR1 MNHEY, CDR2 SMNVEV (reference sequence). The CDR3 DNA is TGTGCCAGCAGTACCTATTTGAACTCCTACGAGCAGTACTTC. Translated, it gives CASSTYLNSYEQYF.

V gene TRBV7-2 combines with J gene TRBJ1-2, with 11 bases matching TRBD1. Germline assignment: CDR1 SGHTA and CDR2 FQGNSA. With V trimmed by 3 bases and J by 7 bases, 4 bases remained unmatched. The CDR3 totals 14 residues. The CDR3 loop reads CASSFGGTGGGYTF. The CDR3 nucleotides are TGTGCCAGCAGCTTCGGCGGGACAGGGGGTGGCTACACCTTC.

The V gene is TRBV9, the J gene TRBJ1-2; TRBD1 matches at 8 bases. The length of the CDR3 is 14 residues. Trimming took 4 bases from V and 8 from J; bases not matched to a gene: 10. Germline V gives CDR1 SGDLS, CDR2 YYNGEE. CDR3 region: CASSFDRGSGGYTF. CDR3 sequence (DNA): TGTGCCAGCAGCTTCGACAGGGGATCAGGGGGCTACACCTTC. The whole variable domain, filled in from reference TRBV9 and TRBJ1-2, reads DSGVTQTPKHLITATGQRVTLRCSPRSGDLSVYWYQQSLDQGLQFLIQYYNGEERAKGNILERFSAQQFPDLHSELNLSSLELGDSALYFCASSFDRGSGGYTFGSGTRLTVV.

The CDR3 nucleotides read TGTGCCACCAGCGCTACAAGTGATTCACCCCTCCACTTT. Translated: CATSATSDSPLHF. The chain recombines TRBV15 with TRBJ1-6, with D unresolved. Germline CDR1 LNHNV, CDR2 YYDKDF (reference sequence). There are 13 residues in the CDR3. V lost 5 bases and J 8 bases, leaving 10 bases between the germline ends.

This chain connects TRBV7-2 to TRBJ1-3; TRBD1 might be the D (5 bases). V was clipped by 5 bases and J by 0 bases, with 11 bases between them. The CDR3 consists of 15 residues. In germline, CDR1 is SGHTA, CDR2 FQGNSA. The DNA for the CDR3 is TGTGCCAGCAGCAGACGACAGACCTCTGGAAACACCATATATTTT. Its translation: CASSRRQTSGNTIYF. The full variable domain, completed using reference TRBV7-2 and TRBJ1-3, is GAGVSQSPSNKVTEKGKDVELRCDPISGHTALYWYRQSLGQGLEFLIYFQGNSAPDKSGLPSDRFSAERTGGSVSTLTIQRTQQEDSAVYLCASSRRQTSGNTIYFGEGSWLTVV.

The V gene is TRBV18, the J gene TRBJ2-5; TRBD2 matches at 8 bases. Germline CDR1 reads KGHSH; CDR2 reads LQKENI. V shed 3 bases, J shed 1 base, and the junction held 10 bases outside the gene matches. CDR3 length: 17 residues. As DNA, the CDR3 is TGTGCCAGCTCACCGCTTAAGGCGGGGGGCTTCCAAGAGACCCAGTACTTC. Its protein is CASSPLKAGGFQETQYF. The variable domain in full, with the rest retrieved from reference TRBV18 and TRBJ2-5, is NAGVMQNPRHLVRRRGQEARLRCSPMKGHSHVYWYRQLPEEGLKFMVYLQKENIIDESGMPKERFSAEFPKEGPSILRIQQVVRGDSAAYFCASSPLKAGGFQETQYFGPGTRLLVL.